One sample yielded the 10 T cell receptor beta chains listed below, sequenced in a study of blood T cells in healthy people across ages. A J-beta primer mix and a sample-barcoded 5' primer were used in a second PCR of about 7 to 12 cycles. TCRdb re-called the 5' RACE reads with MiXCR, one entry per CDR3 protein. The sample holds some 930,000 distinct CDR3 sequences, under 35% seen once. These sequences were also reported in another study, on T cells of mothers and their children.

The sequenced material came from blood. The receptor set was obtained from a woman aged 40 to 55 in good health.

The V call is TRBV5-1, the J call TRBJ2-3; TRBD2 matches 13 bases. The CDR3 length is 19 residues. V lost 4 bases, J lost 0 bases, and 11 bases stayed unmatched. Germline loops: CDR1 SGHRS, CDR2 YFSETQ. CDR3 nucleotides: TGCGCCAGCAGCCTGACTAGCGGGGGGCTCAGACCTAGCACAGATACGCAGTATTTT. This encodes CASSLTSGGLRPSTDTQYF.

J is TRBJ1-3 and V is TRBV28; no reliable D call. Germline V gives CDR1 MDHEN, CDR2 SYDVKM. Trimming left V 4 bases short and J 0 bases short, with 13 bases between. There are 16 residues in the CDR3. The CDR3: CASSSPPADSGNTIYF. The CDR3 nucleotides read TGTGCCAGCAGTTCTCCCCCGGCAGACTCTGGAAACACCATATATTTT.

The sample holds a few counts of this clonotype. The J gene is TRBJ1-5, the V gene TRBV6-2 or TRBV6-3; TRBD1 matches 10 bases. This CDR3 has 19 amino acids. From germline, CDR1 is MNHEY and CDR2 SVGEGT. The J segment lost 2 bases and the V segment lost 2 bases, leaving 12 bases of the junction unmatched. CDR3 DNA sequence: TGTGCCAGCAGTTACCTCGGGACAGGGGCTCGGCGAGGCAATCAGCCCCAGCATTTT. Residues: CASSYLGTGARRGNQPQHF.

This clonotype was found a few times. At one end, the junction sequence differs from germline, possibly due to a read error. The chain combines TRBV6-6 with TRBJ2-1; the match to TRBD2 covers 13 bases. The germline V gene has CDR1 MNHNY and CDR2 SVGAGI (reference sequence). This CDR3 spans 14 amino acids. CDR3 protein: CASRSLAGGNGQFF. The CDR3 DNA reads TGTGCCAGCAGGTCACTAGCGGGGGGGAATGGGCAGTTCTTC.

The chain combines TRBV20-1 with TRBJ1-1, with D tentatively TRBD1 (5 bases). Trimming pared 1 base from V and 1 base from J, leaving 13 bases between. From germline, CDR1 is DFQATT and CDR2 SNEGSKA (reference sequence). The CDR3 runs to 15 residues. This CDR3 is CSARGGTPGNTEAFF. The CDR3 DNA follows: TGCAGTGCTAGAGGGGGGACCCCGGGGAACACTGAAGCTTTCTTT.

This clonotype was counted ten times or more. CDR3: CASSPLNTGELFF. CDR3 nucleotides: TGTGCCAGCAGCCCCTTGAACACCGGGGAGCTGTTTTTT. This sequence joins TRBV4-2 and TRBJ2-2; D is undetermined. The CDR3 is 13 amino acids. The V gene lost 4 bases and the J gene lost 1 base, with 4 bases spanning the gap. CDR1 and CDR2 from the germline V gene are LGHNA and YNFKEQ.

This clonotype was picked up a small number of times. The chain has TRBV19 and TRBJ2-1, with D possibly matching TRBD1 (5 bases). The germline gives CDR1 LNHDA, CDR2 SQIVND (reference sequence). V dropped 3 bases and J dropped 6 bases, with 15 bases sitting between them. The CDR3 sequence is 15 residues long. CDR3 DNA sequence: TGTGCCAGTAGTATCAGTGATTGGGGCGGCAATGAGCAGTTCTTC. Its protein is CASSISDWGGNEQFF.

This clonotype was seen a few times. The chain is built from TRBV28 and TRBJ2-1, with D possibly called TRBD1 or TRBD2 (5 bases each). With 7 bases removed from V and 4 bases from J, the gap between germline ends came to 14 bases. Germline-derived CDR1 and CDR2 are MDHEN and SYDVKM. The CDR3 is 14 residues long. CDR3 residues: CASIPGATYNEQFF. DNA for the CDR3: TGTGCCAGCATTCCCGGGGCCACTTACAATGAGCAGTTCTTC.

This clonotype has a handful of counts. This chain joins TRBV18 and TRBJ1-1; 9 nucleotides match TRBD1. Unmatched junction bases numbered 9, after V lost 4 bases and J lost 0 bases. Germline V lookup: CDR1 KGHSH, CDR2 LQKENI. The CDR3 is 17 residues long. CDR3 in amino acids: CASSLGQGQTMNTEAFF. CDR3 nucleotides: TGTGCCAGCTCACTAGGACAGGGGCAAACAATGAACACTGAAGCTTTCTTT. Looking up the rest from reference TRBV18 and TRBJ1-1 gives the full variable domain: NAGVMQNPRHLVRRRGQEARLRCSPMKGHSHVYWYRQLPEEGLKFMVYLQKENIIDESGMPKERFSAEFPKEGPSILRIQQVVRGDSAAYFCASSLGQGQTMNTEAFFGQGTRLTVV.

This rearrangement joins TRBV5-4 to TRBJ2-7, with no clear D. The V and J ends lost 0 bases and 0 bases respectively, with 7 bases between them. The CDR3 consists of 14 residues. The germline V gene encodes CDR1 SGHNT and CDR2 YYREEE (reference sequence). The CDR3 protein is CASSLDSHSYEQYF. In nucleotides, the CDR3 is TGTGCCAGCAGCTTGGACAGTCACTCCTACGAGCAGTACTTC.